Shown below are 24 T cell receptor beta chains from a single sample sequenced in a study of T cells in women clearing cervical HPV infection. Generated by immunoSEQ multiplex PCR, the TCRdb table keeps only in-frame clones and is missing some. This sample's table reports 40,000 or so clones. Sequences were obtained from blood buffy coat. These receptors were obtained from a woman aged 18 to 75 with a cervical HPV16 infection that either progressed to CIN3+ or cleared (not recorded which).

On this clone itself: Sequencing ends 3 residues short of the CDR3 end; the germline J gene provides the rest. The chain carries TRBV7-9 and TRBJ1-2, with D perhaps matching TRBD1 (5 bases). The length of the CDR3 is 14 residues. The germline V gene has CDR1 SEHNR and CDR2 FQNEAQ (reference sequence). CDR3 amino acids: CASSLVLEGYDYTF. The part of the CDR3 DNA that was read is TGTGCCAGCAGCTTAGTCTTAGAGGGGTACGAC. The complete variable domain, with remaining parts taken from reference TRBV7-9 and TRBJ1-2, reads DTGVSQNPRHKITKRGQNVTFRCDPISEHNRLYWYRQTLGQGPEFLTYFQNEAQLEKSRLLSDRFSAERPKGSFSTLEIQRTEQGDSAMYLCASSLVLEGYDYTFGSGTRLTVV.

Of note for this clone: The read ends 3 residues shy of where the CDR3 ends; the end is completed using the germline J gene. This sample also contains other DNA sequences that code for the same CDR3. J is TRBJ1-3 and V is TRBV19, with D maybe TRBD1 (6 bases). CDR3 size: 13 residues. In germline, CDR1 is LNHDA, CDR2 SQIVND (reference sequence). The germline V and J ends were trimmed by 10 bases and 2 bases, with 12 bases remaining between them. CDR3 DNA, as far as it was read: TGTGCCACCTCGTCAGGGGCTGGAAACACC. This translates into CATSSGAGNT. The CDR3 in full is CATSSGAGNTIYF.

With respect to this clone: The read halts 3 residues ahead of the CDR3 end, with the missing end drawn from the germline J gene. This sequence joins TRBV5-1 and TRBJ1-5; unclear D gene. This CDR3 comprises 15 residues. Between the trimmed V and J ends, which lost 4 bases and 7 bases, there was a span of 18 bases. Germline CDR1 and CDR2: SGHRS and YFSETQ. The CDR3 protein is CASSPTAGVVQPQHF. CDR3 bases read: TGCGCCAGCAGCCCTACGGCCGGGGTAGTGCAGCCC.

Remarks on this clone: The DNA ends 3 residues before the CDR3 does, and the rest of the CDR3 is filled in from the germline J gene. The gene calls are TRBV5-1 and TRBJ1-1; TRBD1 matches 8 bases. The CDR3 has 15 residues. The V gene's germline CDR1 is SGHRS and CDR2 YFSETQ. Partial CDR3 DNA: TGCGCCAGCAGCACCCGCGGGACAGGTGGGGATAGG. This encodes CASSTRGTGGDR. The whole CDR3 reads CASSTRGTGGDRAFF.

Notes on this clone: The read is 3 residues too short to cover the CDR3 end, so that end is filled in from the germline J gene. The rearrangement uses TRBV7-2 and TRBJ1-2; 8 nucleotides agree with TRBD1. Germline V gene data show CDR1 as SGHTA and CDR2 as FQGNSA. This CDR3 contains 15 residues. Trimming removed 5 bases from V and 4 bases from J; junction bases left unmatched: 9. CDR3 loop: CASSTGTGAFYGYTF. The sequenced CDR3 bases are TGTGCCAGCAGCACAGGGACAGGCGCTTTCTATGGC.

CDR3 DNA (partial): TGTGCCAGTCGCTCCCTCGCGAGCTCAAAG. Translating it yields CASRSLASSK. From start to end, the CDR3 is CASRSLASSKLFF. V usage is TRBV19 and J usage is TRBJ2-2, with D unresolved. The read finishes 3 residues shy of the CDR3 end, and the germline J gene is used to complete it. The CDR3 runs to 13 residues. Per germline, CDR1 LNHDA and CDR2 SQIVND (reference sequence).

As concerns this clone: Read sequence stops 3 residues before the CDR3 end, and the germline J gene provides the missing end. The gene calls are TRBV5-4 and TRBJ2-7; TRBD1 aligns across 10 bases. Germline V gives CDR1 SGHNT, CDR2 YYREEE (reference sequence). V shed 3 bases, J shed 2 bases, and the junction held 8 bases outside the gene matches. This CDR3 has 16 residues. The part of the CDR3 DNA that was read is TGTGCCAGCAGCTCATGGGGACAGGGGTCAACCTACGAG. Its protein is CASSSWGQGSTYE. In full, the CDR3 is CASSSWGQGSTYEQYF.

With respect to this clone: The read ends 3 residues before the CDR3 terminus; that terminus is restored from the germline J gene. The same CDR3 arises from other DNA sequences in this sample as well. V usage is TRBV6-1 and J usage is TRBJ1-3; unclear D gene. V dropped 4 bases and J dropped 4 bases, with 17 bases sitting between them. CDR1 is MNHNS, CDR2 SASEGT, per germline. This CDR3 is built from 16 residues. CDR3 DNA (partial): TGTGCCAGCAGTGCCCCCGTCGGGGTTCCGGGAAACACC. Translating it yields CASSAPVGVPGNT. In full, the CDR3 reads CASSAPVGVPGNTIYF.

Of note for this clone: The junction and the germline gene differ at one end; a read error may be behind it. The CDR3 end falls 3 residues outside the read, so it is completed with the germline J gene. The chain is built from TRBV4-2 and TRBJ2-3, with D perhaps given as TRBD1 or TRBD2 (5 bases each). There are 14 residues in the CDR3. The germline V gene encodes CDR1 LGHNA and CDR2 YNFKEQ. This chain's CDR3 is CASSQDSRGETQYF. Partial CDR3 DNA: TGCGCCAGCAGCCAAGACAGTAGGGGAGAGACG.

Concerning this clone: The missing CDR3 end, 3 residues past where the read stops, is filled in from the germline J gene. The chain carries TRBV20-1 and TRBJ1-2; 8 bases line up with TRBD1. The CDR3 runs to 16 residues. The germline V gene has CDR1 DFQATT and CDR2 SNEGSKA (reference sequence). V gave up 4 bases and J gave up 3 bases; unmatched junction bases: 13. CDR3 protein: CSAIPQTGEWDYGYTF. The DNA read from the CDR3 is TGCAGTGCTATACCTCAGACAGGGGAATGGGACTATGGC.

Note on this clone: The CDR3 goes on 3 residues after the read ends, and that part is filled in from the germline J gene. The chain carries TRBV5-5 and TRBJ1-3, with no clear D. This CDR3 is 12 amino acids long. V dropped 7 bases and J dropped 4 bases, with 9 bases sitting between them. Per the germline V gene, CDR1 is SGHKS and CDR2 is YYEKEE (reference sequence). The covered CDR3 bases are TGTGCCAGCGGACTAGACGGAAACACC. Translating it yields CASGLDGNT. The full CDR3 protein reads CASGLDGNTIYF.

Points on this clone: The CDR3 end lies 3 residues beyond the end of the read and is filled in from the germline J gene. The chain is built from TRBV11-1 and TRBJ2-5, with 11 bases that match TRBD2. The V segment lost 6 bases and the J segment 1 base; nucleotides outside the gene matches: 4. Germline loops: CDR1 SGHAT, CDR2 FQDESV (reference sequence). CDR3 length: 15 residues. Here the CDR3 reads CASSDSGGAQETQYF. The part of the CDR3 DNA that was read is TGTGCCAGCAGTGATAGCGGGGGGGCCCAAGAGACC.

Points on this clone: The missing CDR3 end, 3 residues past where the read stops, is filled in from the germline J gene. The chain recombines TRBV20-1 with TRBJ2-1; 7 positions match TRBD1. The V gene end was trimmed by 5 bases and the J gene end by 4 bases; junction bases not matched to a gene: 11. Germline V gives CDR1 DFQATT, CDR2 SNEGSKA (reference sequence). The CDR3 covers 15 residues. The CDR3 protein is CSAGGTGAFYNEQFF. The CDR3 bases that were read are TGCAGTGCTGGGGGAACAGGGGCGTTTTACAATGAG.

CDR3 DNA (partial): TGTGCCAGCAGTACCCGCGGGAGGGACTACGAG. Its protein is CASSTRGRDYE. The full CDR3 protein is CASSTRGRDYEQYF. The chain joins TRBV28 to TRBJ2-7, with 9 bases aligning to TRBD2. The read stops 3 residues short of the end of the CDR3; the missing end is completed from the germline J gene. This CDR3 comprises 14 residues. J gave up 3 bases and V 5 bases, and 5 bases lay outside the gene matches. CDR1 and CDR2 from the germline V gene are MDHEN and SYDVKM.

Notes on this clone: The read ends 3 residues shy of where the CDR3 ends; the end is completed using the germline J gene. Other DNA sequences in this specimen translate into the identical CDR3. This chain links TRBV20-1 with TRBJ2-5; D possibly corresponds to TRBD1 (6 bases). This CDR3 region has 13 residues. The V and J ends lost 3 bases and 5 bases respectively, with 13 bases between them. Per germline, CDR1 DFQATT and CDR2 SNEGSKA (reference sequence). The chain's CDR3 is CSARQGSGETQYF. The CDR3 bases that were read are TGCAGTGCTAGGCAGGGGAGTGGGGAGACC.

Regarding this clone: Read coverage stops 3 residues before the CDR3 terminus; the germline J gene supplies the remainder. The same CDR3 also results from other DNA sequences found in this sample. V usage is TRBV5-5 and J usage is TRBJ2-4; 7 bases line up with TRBD1. Germline CDR1 and CDR2: SGHKS and YYEKEE (reference sequence). The CDR3 runs to 13 residues. The sequenced part of the CDR3 DNA is TGTGCCAGCAGCTTAGGGACAGATTATGGT. Protein: CASSLGTDYG. The entire CDR3 protein is CASSLGTDYGQYF.

A word on this clone: The DNA ends 3 residues before the CDR3 does, and the rest of the CDR3 is filled in from the germline J gene. This rearrangement joins TRBV5-1 to TRBJ2-3, with D tentatively TRBD1 (6 bases). Germline CDR1 reads SGHRS; CDR2 reads YFSETQ. Trimming took off 4 bases at V and 0 bases at J, with 9 bases between the two ends. There are 14 residues in the CDR3. The CDR3 protein is CASSPGQSTDTQYF. CDR3 DNA, as far as it was read: TGCGCCAGCAGCCCTGGACAGAGCACAGATACG.

Note on this clone: From the germline J gene comes the end of the CDR3, since the read stops 3 residues before it. The chain uses TRBV18 and TRBJ2-4; maybe TRBD2 (6 bases). Germline assignment: CDR1 KGHSH and CDR2 LQKENI. The CDR3 consists of 11 residues. CDR3: CASSLDYGQYF. The DNA read from the CDR3 is TGTGCCAGCTCGCTGGACTATGGT.

About this clone: The read stops 3 residues short of the end of the CDR3; the missing end is completed from the germline J gene. The chain carries TRBV5-1 and TRBJ2-7; 8 bases are shared with TRBD2. V dropped 3 bases and J dropped 1; count of bases not matched to a gene: 6. The germline V gene has CDR1 SGHRS and CDR2 YFSETQ. The CDR3 spans 15 residues. The DNA read from the CDR3 is TGCGCCAGCAGCTCCCGGGGGGGTAAATCCTACGAG. This codes for CASSSRGGKSYE. The entire CDR3 protein is CASSSRGGKSYEQYF.

With respect to this clone: Coverage ceases 3 residues before the CDR3 finishes, and the germline J gene fills in the end. The chain recombines TRBV7-9 with TRBJ2-3, with TRBD1 as a possible D gene (5 bases). Germline CDR1 reads SEHNR; CDR2 reads FQNEAQ (reference sequence). This CDR3 region has 15 residues. The DNA read from the CDR3 is TGTGCCAGCAGCTTTTCTGGGCAGGGAAATCAGCCG. Protein product: CASSFSGQGNQP. The whole CDR3 protein is CASSFSGQGNQPQYF. Based on the CDR3 plus reference TRBV7-9 and TRBJ2-3, the full variable domain is DTGVSQNPRHKITKRGQNVTFRCDPISEHNRLYWYRQTLGQGPEFLTYFQNEAQLEKSRLLSDRFSAERPKGSFSTLEIQRTEQGDSAMYLCASSFSGQGNQPQYFGPGTRLTVL.

A note on this clone: The read terminates 3 residues ahead of where the CDR3 ends, so the germline J gene completes it. The chain couples TRBV7-3 to TRBJ1-2; TRBD1 matches at 7 bases. The CDR3 sequence is 13 residues long. Germline-derived CDR1 and CDR2 are SGHTA and FQGTGA. This CDR3 reads CASSQDRDRDYTF. The DNA read from the CDR3 is TGTGCCAGCAGCCAAGACAGGGATCGCGAC.

About this clone: The CDR3 end lies 3 residues beyond the end of the read and is filled in from the germline J gene. The chain couples TRBV10-3 to TRBJ2-1; TRBD1 is a possible D gene (6 bases). V was clipped by 3 bases and J by 9 bases, with 15 bases between them. The germline V gene has CDR1 ENHRY and CDR2 SYGVKD. There are 14 residues in the CDR3. The CDR3 spells CAISEGQYMSEQFF. The DNA read from the CDR3 is TGTGCCATCAGTGAAGGACAGTATATGAGTGAG.

In regard to this clone: Sequencing ends 3 residues short of the CDR3 end; the germline J gene provides the rest. J is TRBJ2-1 and V is TRBV7-9; tentative D call: TRBD2 (6 bases). The ends were cut back, 4 bases at V and 9 bases at J, with 13 bases in the middle. CDR3 length: 13 amino acids. From germline, CDR1 is SEHNR and CDR2 FQNEAQ (reference sequence). CDR3 amino acids: CASSYRLEVEQFF. CDR3 DNA (partial): TGTGCCAGCAGCTACCGACTAGAGGTTGAG.

On this clone: Coverage ceases 3 residues before the CDR3 finishes, and the germline J gene fills in the end. This rearrangement joins TRBV10-3 to TRBJ2-2, with TRBD2 identical over 8 bases. V dropped 10 bases and J dropped 0; count of bases not matched to a gene: 1. CDR1 and CDR2 from the germline V gene are ENHRY and SYGVKD. This CDR3 is built from 13 residues. CDR3 DNA, as far as it was read: TGTGCCACGCGGGGGGCGAACACCGGGGAG. Its protein product is CATRGANTGE. The CDR3 in its entirety is CATRGANTGELFF.